This T cell receptor (beta chain) emerged from a study of blood T cell repertoires in COVID-19. About the research overall: Italy, Spain and the United States were the sources of the convalescent and acute COVID-19 samples. Sample material is recorded as cDNA or gDNA derived from T cells, B-cell-depleted T cells, or PBMCs.

It was during active infection that Seattle patients were enrolled and then longitudinally followed. TCRdb keeps only in-frame clones here, not all; method: immunoSEQ multiplex PCR. The sample lists roughly 200,000 clones, more than 75% occurring once. The J segment lost 5 bases and the V segment lost 0 bases, leaving 7 bases of the junction unmatched. This CDR3 contains 16 residues. Germline values: CDR1 SGHDN, CDR2 FVKESK. J is TRBJ2-1 and V is TRBV14, with TRBD1 matching over 7 bases. This receptor was taken from a person aged 70 to 79 with COVID-19, enrolled during active disease. The source material was peripheral blood. CDR3 bases: TGTGCCAGCAGCCAAGAGTACTCAGACAGGGACAATGAGCAGTTCTTC. Encoded protein: CASSQEYSDRDNEQFF.